This T cell receptor (beta chain) was captured by sequencing in a study of technical replicates of blood from four donors. This clone was detected only a few times. Trimming removed 0 bases at V and 7 bases at J, with 16 bases between. Looked up from germline, CDR1 is MGHRA and CDR2 is YSYEKL. This CDR3 spans 16 amino acids. Sequenced by immunoSEQ multiplex PCR; TCRdb stores in-frame clones only, minus some. The data contain 75,000 to 100,000 clones, about 94% of them seen just once; the ten biggest clones take up over 0.25%. J is TRBJ1-5 and V is TRBV4-1; TRBD1 is a possible D gene (6 bases). Input material: T cells isolated from PBMCs. The clonotype originates from a human donor in good health. CDR3 residues: CASSQDAQGGDQPQHF. CDR3 coding DNA: TGCGCCAGCAGCCAAGACGCACAGGGCGGCGACCAGCCCCAGCATTTT.